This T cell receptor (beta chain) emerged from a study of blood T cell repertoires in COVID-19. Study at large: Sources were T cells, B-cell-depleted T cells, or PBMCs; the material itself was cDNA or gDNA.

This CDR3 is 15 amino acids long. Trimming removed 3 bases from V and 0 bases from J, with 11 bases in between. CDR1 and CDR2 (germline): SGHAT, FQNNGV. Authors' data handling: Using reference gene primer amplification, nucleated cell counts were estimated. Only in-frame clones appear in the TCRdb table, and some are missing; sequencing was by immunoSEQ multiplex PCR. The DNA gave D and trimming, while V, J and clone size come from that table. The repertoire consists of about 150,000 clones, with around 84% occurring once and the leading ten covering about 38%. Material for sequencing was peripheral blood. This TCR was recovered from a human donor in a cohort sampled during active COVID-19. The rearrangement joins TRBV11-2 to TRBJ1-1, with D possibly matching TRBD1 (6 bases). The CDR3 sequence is CASSFYGQLNTEAFF. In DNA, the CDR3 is TGTGCCAGCAGCTTTTACGGACAGTTGAACACTGAAGCTTTCTTT.